The 2 T cell receptor beta chains below were found in one sample sequenced in a study of Ad26.COV2.S vaccination and SARS-CoV-2 variants. The treatment: 15 to 20 received Ad26.COV2.S at low or high dose, single or two shots; about 5 received placebo; per-sample allocation not given. Day 63 following the first vaccine or placebo injection was when the samples were taken. TCRdb keeps only in-frame clones here, not all; method: immunoSEQ multiplex PCR. Among about half a million clones listed, nearly 90% were seen once. The sequencing used peripheral blood, collected in a trial of Ad26.COV2.S vaccine versus placebo. These receptors were taken from a person aged 18-65 years who received the Ad26.COV2.S COVID-19 vaccine or a placebo.

In the case of this clone: Other DNA variants within this sample encode the same CDR3. V usage is TRBV9 and J usage is TRBJ2-1, with 11 bases aligning to TRBD2. Per germline, CDR1 SGDLS and CDR2 YYNGEE. This CDR3 contains 15 residues. After removal of 4 bases from V and 3 bases from J, the junction contained 3 bases not matched to a gene. CDR3 amino acids: CASSPTSGSYNEQFF. CDR3 nucleotide sequence: TGTGCCAGCAGCCCTACTAGCGGGAGCTACAATGAGCAGTTCTTC.

This chain joins TRBV15 and TRBJ1-2; D might be TRBD1 (5 bases). Germline values: CDR1 LNHNV, CDR2 YYDKDF (reference sequence). The CDR3 loop spans 14 amino acids. V shed 3 bases and J shed 4 bases, with 12 bases lying between them. CDR3 DNA: TGTGCCACCAGCAGCGTATCAGGGCGCTATGGCTACACCTTC. Translated: CATSSVSGRYGYTF.